The 5 T cell receptor beta chains given below trace back to one sample, sequenced in a study of identifying expanded T cells in peripheral blood (dated by TCRdb to about 2019). The library was produced with the immunoSEQ multiplex PCR assay. TCRdb obtained this table from immuneACCESS and retained in-frame rearrangements with V and J assigned. These tables miss some clones; where compared with another copy, unresolved V genes account for less than half of the shortfall, and the remainder is unexplained. For this sample the table gives around 94,000 clones, of which approximately 88% were detected only once. The biggest ten clones account for less than 15% of the sample. The material sequenced was blood. These receptors originate from a person between 18 and 70 years old in good health.

The chain has TRBV7-3 and TRBJ2-2; the D is unclear. Germline CDR1 and CDR2: SGHTA and FQGTGA. The V gene lost 4 bases and the J gene lost 4 bases, with 13 bases spanning the gap. The CDR3 runs 15 residues. The DNA of the CDR3 is TGTGCCAGCAGCTCGCCCCGTAGTGGCACCGGGGAGCTGTTTTTT. Its translation is CASSSPRSGTGELFF. Complete variable domain (other parts from reference TRBV7-3 and TRBJ2-2): GAGVSQTPSNKVTEKGKYVELRCDPISGHTALYWYRQSLGQGPEFLIYFQGTGAADDSGLPNDRFFAVRPEGSVSTLKIQRTERGDSAVYLCASSSPRSGTGELFFGEGSRLTVL.

CDR3: CAWTRFHLTGLSSNEQFF. The DNA of the CDR3 is TGTGCCTGGACCCGCTTCCACCTTACAGGGTTGAGCAGCAATGAGCAGTTCTTC. The rearrangement links TRBV30 to TRBJ2-1; TRBD1 might be the D (6 bases). This CDR3 has 18 amino acids. V dropped 4 bases and J dropped 6 bases, with 28 bases sitting between them. From germline, CDR1 is GTSNPN and CDR2 SVGIG (reference sequence).

This clone was observed once. The V and J genes are TRBV27 and TRBJ2-1, with 8 nucleotides matching TRBD1. Trimming at V came to 6 bases and at J to 11 bases, leaving 6 bases not matched to a gene. This CDR3 region has 12 residues. Germline V gene data show CDR1 as MNHEY and CDR2 as SMNVEV (reference sequence). This chain's CDR3 is CASSPQGAQQFF. In nucleotides, the CDR3 is TGTGCCAGCAGCCCGCAGGGGGCACAGCAGTTCTTC.

This chain uses TRBV9 with TRBJ1-2; D uncertain. Per germline, CDR1 SGDLS and CDR2 YYNGEE. The V end was cut by 0 bases, the J end by 9 bases, with 9 bases between. The CDR3 sequence is 12 residues long. The CDR3: CASSVGSRSYTF. CDR3 DNA sequence: TGTGCCAGCAGCGTAGGGAGCAGAAGCTACACCTTC.

This clone was counted a few times. This rearrangement joins TRBV28 to TRBJ1-3; D is unclear. Trimming shortened V by 1 base and J by 7 bases, and 2 bases separated the two germline ends. CDR1 is MDHEN and CDR2 is SYDVKM in the germline V gene. CDR3 length equals 11 residues. This chain's CDR3 is CASSLLNTIYF. As DNA, the CDR3 is TGTGCCAGCAGTTTATTGAACACCATATATTTT.